Sequencing of this TCR beta chain was carried out in a study of cytomegalovirus exposure and HLA in healthy donors. PCR employed 60 Vbeta and 13 Jbeta primers. Data came from immunoSEQ multiplex PCR; TCRdb stores just in-frame clones and leaves some out. The sample comprises around 37,000 clones, over 70% of which are singletons, and approximately 6.3% rests with the top ten. The origin of this receptor is a man aged 25 to 40 in good health and CMV-seronegative. What was sequenced was PBMCs.

CDR3 region: CASSDSGGRFTDTQYF. CDR3 DNA sequence: TGTGCCAGCAGTGACTCGGGCGGGAGGTTCACAGATACGCAGTATTTT. The chain recombines TRBV6-4 with TRBJ2-3; 8 nucleotides agree with TRBD2. J lost 2 bases, V lost 0 bases, and 4 bases had no gene match. Germline V gives CDR1 MRHNA, CDR2 SNTAGT. The CDR3 consists of 16 residues.